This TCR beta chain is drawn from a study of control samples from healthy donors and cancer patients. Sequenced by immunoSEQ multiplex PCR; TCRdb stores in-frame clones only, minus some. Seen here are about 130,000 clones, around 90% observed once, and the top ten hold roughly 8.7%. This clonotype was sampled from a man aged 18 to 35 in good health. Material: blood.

The CDR3 region has the DNA TGTGCCAGCAGCAGAAGCGGGGGCACAGATACGCAGTATTTT. Translation: CASSRSGGTDTQYF. The V call is TRBV7-3, the J call TRBJ2-3; 7 bases match TRBD2. V shed 5 bases and J 1 base; nucleotides not matched to a gene: 3. This CDR3 is 14 amino acids long. The germline V gene has CDR1 SGHTA and CDR2 FQGTGA. The whole variable domain, remainder taken from reference TRBV7-3 and TRBJ2-3, is GAGVSQTPSNKVTEKGKYVELRCDPISGHTALYWYRQSLGQGPEFLIYFQGTGAADDSGLPNDRFFAVRPEGSVSTLKIQRTERGDSAVYLCASSRSGGTDTQYFGPGTRLTVL.